This TCR beta chain comes out of a study of OX40 agonist ivuxolimab in advanced cancers. Broader study findings: Determination of antigen specificity was not performed for the expanded peripheral T cells. Relative to CD4+ cells, CD8+ T cells on average had more expanded clones.

Sequencing used immunoSEQ multiplex PCR; TCRdb keeps in-frame clones, though not all of them. There are about 61,000 clones in the sample; 82% occur only once, and around 0.47% lies in the top ten. In the case of this clone: Its antigen is not identified.

The V gene's germline CDR1 is SEHNR and CDR2 FQNEAQ (reference sequence). This CDR3 comprises 13 residues. The ends were cut back, 1 base at V and 8 bases at J, with 9 bases in the middle. The chain has TRBV7-9 and TRBJ2-1, with D unclear. Specimen: CD4+ or CD8+ T cells sorted from blood, collected in a trial of the OX40 agonist ivuxolimab. The TCR comes from an adult with an advanced solid tumor such as melanoma, head and neck, liver or kidney cancer. This chain's CDR3 is CASSLVGFDEQFF. The CDR3 DNA follows: TGTGCCAGCAGCTTAGTGGGGTTCGATGAGCAGTTCTTC.